What follows are 8 T cell receptor beta chains derived from one specimen sequenced in a study of cytomegalovirus exposure and HLA in healthy donors. The PCR made use of 60 Vbeta and 13 Jbeta primers. Only in-frame clones appear in the TCRdb table, and some are missing; sequencing was by immunoSEQ multiplex PCR. Of about 99,000 clones in the sample, about three quarters are singletons; the top ten hold around 5%. Material: PBMCs. These TCRs come from a woman in her late teens or twenties in good health and CMV-seropositive.

Only a few counts were recorded for this clone. The chain recombines TRBV6-1 with TRBJ2-7, with D perhaps TRBD2 (5 bases). The CDR3 is 14 residues long. The ends were cut back, 7 bases at V and 4 bases at J, with 17 bases in the middle. Germline V gene lookup returns CDR1 MNHNS and CDR2 SASEGT. As DNA, the CDR3 is TGTGCCAGCATGGGTACCGCGACGGGGTACGAGCAGTACGTC. Translation: CASMGTATGYEQYV.

This chain uses TRBV19 with TRBJ2-7; D may be TRBD1 (6 bases). Germline CDR1 reads LNHDA; CDR2 reads SQIVND (reference sequence). The ends were cut back, 10 bases at V and 1 base at J, with 14 bases in the middle. The CDR3 contains 13 residues. The CDR3 loop reads CATALGHSYEQYF. Written as DNA, the CDR3 is TGTGCCACCGCCCTGGGACATTCCTACGAGCAGTACTTC.

The genes are TRBV2 and TRBJ2-6; TRBD1 aligns across 7 bases. Per the germline V gene, CDR1 is SNHLY and CDR2 is FYNNEI. The CDR3 length is 15 residues. V gave up 5 bases and J gave up 4 bases; unmatched junction bases: 5. CDR3 amino acids: CASSLTGTGANVLTF. DNA of the CDR3: TGTGCCAGCAGTCTGACAGGGACCGGGGCCAACGTCCTGACTTTC.

The chain is built from TRBV9 and TRBJ1-1; D may be TRBD1 (5 bases). V lost 4 bases to trimming and J lost 2 bases, with 15 bases between them. Per the germline V gene, CDR1 is SGDLS and CDR2 is YYNGEE. This CDR3 region has 15 residues. CDR3 nucleotides: TGTGCCAGCAGCCCCCATCTGGGGACTAACACTGAAGCTTTCTTT. Encoded protein: CASSPHLGTNTEAFF.

CDR3 protein: CASTTQGANTEAFF. DNA of the CDR3: TGTGCCAGTACCACTCAGGGGGCTAACACTGAAGCTTTCTTT. This chain uses TRBV19 with TRBJ1-1; 8 bases agree with TRBD1. The V segment lost 7 bases and the J segment 2 bases; nucleotides outside the gene matches: 6. This CDR3 has 14 residues. From germline, CDR1 is LNHDA and CDR2 SQIVND (reference sequence).

This chain uses TRBV9 with TRBJ2-7, with 10 bases matching TRBD2. Germline CDR1 and CDR2: SGDLS and YYNGEE. V was pared by 3 bases and J by 4 bases, with 4 bases of the junction left unmatched. The CDR3 is 14 residues long. The CDR3 region is CASSGGTSAYEQYF. The CDR3 bases are TGTGCCAGCAGCGGAGGGACTAGCGCGTACGAGCAGTACTTC.

This chain links TRBV11-2 with TRBJ2-5, with TRBD2 as a possible D gene (6 bases). CDR3 size: 12 residues. Germline assignment: CDR1 SGHAT and CDR2 FQNNGV. Trimming shortened V by 5 bases and J by 5 bases, and 9 bases separated the two germline ends. CDR3 DNA sequence: TGTGCCAGCAGCACCAGCGGGGAGACCCAGTACTTC. This gives the protein CASSTSGETQYF.

This clone has only one observation. The genes are TRBV27 and TRBJ2-1; 14 positions match TRBD2. The CDR3 is 15 residues long. The junction had 2 bases not matched to a gene; V was cut back by 4 bases and J by 6 bases. Germline loops: CDR1 MNHEY, CDR2 SMNVEV (reference sequence). DNA of the CDR3: TGTGCCAGCAGTTCCGGGACTAGCGGGAGCAATGAGCAGTTCTTC. Translating gives CASSSGTSGSNEQFF.